Here is one T cell receptor beta chain with its context. The germline V and J ends were trimmed by 2 bases and 7 bases, with 9 bases remaining between them. The CDR3 sequence is 13 residues long. This specimen comes from a study of blood T cell repertoires in COVID-19. Profiling relied on immunoSEQ multiplex PCR, and the TCRdb table lists in-frame clones only, not all of them. The sample lists more than 120,000 clones; about 90% were seen once. The sample was peripheral blood. This clonotype was sampled from a man aged 50-59 years who had recovered from COVID-19. The J gene is TRBJ2-1, the V gene TRBV12-3 or TRBV12-4; maybe TRBD1 (6 bases). The chain's CDR3 is CASSLSRGNEQFF. The CDR3 DNA follows: TGTGCCAGCAGTTTATCCAGGGGAAATGAGCAGTTCTTC.